Here is one T cell receptor beta chain with its context. Its antigen has not been determined. No base-level quality is on record; no much larger clone is a single base apart. This record comes from a study of T-cell reconstitution after alpha-beta-depleted transplantation in children (TCRdb year 2016). Background on the whole study: Using TCR repertoire profiling, the study quantitatively followed how T-cell immune reconstitution unfolded in children after TCRalphabeta/CD19-depleted allogeneic hematopoietic cell transplantation. General conclusions and limits of the study: In some patients, high TCRbeta diversity at day 60 was attributed to recipient T cells and intrathymic progenitors that had survived conditioning. Over the following months the frequencies of hyperexpanded clones went down, and after one year T-cell counts and TCRbeta diversity were mostly credited to newly produced T cells. The apparently early recovery of alphabetaT-cell counts about two months after transplant reportedly depended on only several hundred rapidly expanded clones that came from non-depleted graft cells.

The library came from PCR. The instrument given in TCRdb is Illumina HiSeq 2500. TCR libraries were prepared with molecular barcoding, using unique molecular identifiers to normalize TCRbeta repertoire quantification. TCRdb trimmed public reads at Q25 via fastp, called clones via MiXCR and kept in-frame beta chains. All rows with the same CDR3 protein become a single entry with the most common DNA and genes. The sample table holds some 440,000 distinct CDR3 sequences, of which around 15% were seen once. The ten largest clones represent 25% to 30% of the sample. The label giving this sample's treatment or condition can be read as: allogeneic hematopoietic cell transplantation with graft depleted of TCRalphabeta T cells and CD19 B cells. Transplant recipients were children who received TCRalphabeta/CD19-depleted allogeneic hematopoietic cell grafts. Deletion took 4 bases off V and 0 bases off J, with a span of 7 bases between the germline ends. The CDR3 runs 14 residues from the cysteine to the phenylalanine. Only the CDR3 portion is preserved as DNA: 42 bases, with reading frame beginning at the first base. For CDR1 and CDR2, the germline V gene (reference sequence) lists LGHDT and YNNKEL.

The sequences come from PBMCs, mostly from graft donor cells, collected 360 days after TCRalphabeta/CD19-depleted stem cell transplant. The source is a boy less than two years old who had a stem cell transplant for Wiskott-Aldrich syndrome, so the T cells may come from the graft donor. Recombination joined TRBV3-1 with TRBJ2-4; no D segment can be confidently identified. CDR3 reads: CASSPTLAKNIQYF. At the DNA level, the sequence is TGTGCCAGCAGCCCCACCCTAGCCAAAAACATTCAGTACTTC.